This section outlines one TCR beta chain sequence together with its context. No antigen is known for it. Base quality data are lacking; no much larger clone is found one base away. FACS was used to sort naive T cells as CD45RA+ cells and memory T cells as CD45RO+ CD4+ or CD8+ cells. The T cells used for TCR sequencing were obtained from two healthy control subjects. Unstimulated sorted T cell subsets served as baseline controls for the mixed lymphocyte reactions. Genomic DNA was extracted with the Qiagen DNeasy Blood & Tissue Kit. TCRbeta CDR3 regions were amplified by multiplexed two-step PCR using Vbeta-specific forward primers and Jbeta-specific reverse primers. The TCRbeta libraries were sequenced on an Illumina instrument via the immunoSEQ service. As for the authors' bioinformatics: V, D and J genes were assigned using IMGT annotation, and counts were corrected for multiplex PCR bias using synthetic CDR3 analogues. In the immunoSEQ Analyzer, repertoire clonality was calculated as one minus the normalized Shannon entropy. Clonal expansion was defined using Fisher's exact test with Benjamini-Hochberg false discovery rate control and a two-tailed threshold of P<0.01. TCRdb holds this immuneACCESS table with in-frame rearrangements only. Some clones are missing; in checked studies, unresolved V genes explain under half, and the rest has no known cause. From that table come the V and J calls and clone size; the DNA was used to work out D and trimming. The sample table contains approximately 35,000 clones; only one count was recorded for about 89% of them. The ten most abundant clones make up about 0.062% of the sample.

These data come from a study of regulatory dendritic cells for organ transplantation (dated by TCRdb to between 2016 and 2019). Concerning the study at large: Before and after allostimulation with regulatory or mature dendritic cells, TCRbeta repertoires were sequenced from sorted naive and memory CD4+ and CD8+ T cells. What the authors observed across the whole study: In both subjects, allostimulation led to expansion of memory CD8+ clones, though the expansion induced by regulatory dendritic cells appeared to be more limited than that induced by mature dendritic cells. Of the resting subsets, memory CD8+ T cells had the largest number of alloreactive TCR clonotypes. Naive CD4+ and CD8+ T cells showed highly diverse repertoires, whereas memory cells were less diverse and memory CD8+ cells were the most oligoclonal. Sequencing was done in only a couple of subjects, and the authors reported considerable heterogeneity between individuals in the alloreactive memory CD8+ T cell pool.

Taken from the germline V gene (reference sequence), the CDR1 and CDR2 loops are SEHNR and FQNEAQ. V gives up 2 bases and J gives up 4 bases, and the segment between their germline ends measures 12 bases. The CDR3, cysteine through phenylalanine, is 15 amino acids long. Just CDR3 DNA is preserved here, 45 bases in frame from base 1. The sequence was obtained from a human donor in good health. Rearrangement joined TRBV7-9 to TRBJ2-1, with a weak D call of TRBD1 (5 bases match). The sample was naive CD4+ T cells from blood. The meaning of the sample's cell subset or site label: CD45RA+ naive T cells. The CDR3 reads CASSLQTGRYNEQFF. The DNA sequence is TGTGCCAGCAGCTTACAAACAGGCCGATACAATGAGCAGTTCTTC.